This T cell receptor beta chain was sequenced during a study of cytomegalovirus exposure and HLA in healthy donors. Trimming pared 2 bases from V and 2 bases from J, leaving 14 bases between. CDR3 length equals 16 residues. Germline values: CDR1 MDHEN, CDR2 SYDVKM. Findings of the study overall: A later analysis found TCR association rates differed by HLA locus, highest for DRB1 and lowest for HLA-C. Prediction of most subjects' HLA-A and HLA-B alleles by TCR beta sequences was reportedly accurate. Cytomegalovirus-associated TCR beta chains were listed, numbering more than 150.

In regard to this clone: The antigen remains unidentified.

The PCR contained 60 Vbeta and 13 Jbeta primers. This table comes from immunoSEQ multiplex PCR, and its TCRdb copy is limited to in-frame clones, with some not included. Found here are over 150,000 clones, roughly four fifths of them singletons; the top ten hold 1.5% to 2%. The origin of this receptor is a woman aged 18-29 years in good health and CMV-seronegative. Input material: PBMCs. This chain joins TRBV28 and TRBJ2-3, with D unclear. CDR3 sequence: CASSLNRVHPTDTQYF. CDR3 coding DNA: TGTGCCAGCAGTTTAAATAGAGTCCACCCCACAGATACGCAGTATTTT.